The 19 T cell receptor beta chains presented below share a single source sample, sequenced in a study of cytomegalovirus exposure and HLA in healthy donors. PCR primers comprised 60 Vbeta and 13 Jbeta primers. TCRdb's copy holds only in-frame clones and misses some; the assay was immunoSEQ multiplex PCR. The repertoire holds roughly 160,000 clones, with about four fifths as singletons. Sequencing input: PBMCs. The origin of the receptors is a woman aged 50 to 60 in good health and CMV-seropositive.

CDR3 sequence reads: CASADTAWNTEAFF. For the CDR3, the DNA is TGTGCCAGTGCAGACACAGCATGGAACACTGAAGCTTTCTTT. This rearrangement joins TRBV19 to TRBJ1-1; D uncertain. The CDR3 consists of 14 residues. Trimming shortened V by 8 bases and J by 1 base, and 14 bases separated the two germline ends. Germline lookup yields CDR1 LNHDA and CDR2 SQIVND (reference sequence).

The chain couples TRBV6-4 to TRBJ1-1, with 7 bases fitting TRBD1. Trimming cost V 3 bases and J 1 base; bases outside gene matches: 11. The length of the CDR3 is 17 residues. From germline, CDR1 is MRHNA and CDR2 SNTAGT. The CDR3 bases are TGTGCCAGCAGTGAAATCCAGGGGGATTCGCGGAACACTGAAGCTTTCTTT. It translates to CASSEIQGDSRNTEAFF.

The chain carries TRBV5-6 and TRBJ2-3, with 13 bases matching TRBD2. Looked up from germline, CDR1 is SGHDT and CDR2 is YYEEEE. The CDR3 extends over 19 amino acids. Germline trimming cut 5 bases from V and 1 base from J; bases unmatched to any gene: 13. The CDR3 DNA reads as TGTGCCAGCAGGTCTCCCTCGGGACTAGCGGGGAAGGGCACAGATACGCAGTATTTT. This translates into CASRSPSGLAGKGTDTQYF.

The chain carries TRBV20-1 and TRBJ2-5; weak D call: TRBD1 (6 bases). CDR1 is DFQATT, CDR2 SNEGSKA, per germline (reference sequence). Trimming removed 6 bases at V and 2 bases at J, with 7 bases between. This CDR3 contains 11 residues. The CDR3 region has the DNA TGCAGTGCCGGACAGCAAGAGACCCAGTACTTC. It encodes CSAGQQETQYF.

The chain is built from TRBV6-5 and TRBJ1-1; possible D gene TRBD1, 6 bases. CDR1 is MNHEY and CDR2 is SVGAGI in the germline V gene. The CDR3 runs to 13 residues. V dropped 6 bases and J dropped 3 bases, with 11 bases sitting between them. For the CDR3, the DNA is TGTGCCAGCAGCAGACAGGAGTACACTGAAGCTTTCTTT. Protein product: CASSRQEYTEAFF.

In nucleotides, the CDR3 is TGTGCCAGTAGTCCCCGGACTAGCGGGAGACTTTACAATGAGCAGTTCTTC. It specifies CASSPRTSGRLYNEQFF. The V call is TRBV19, the J call TRBJ2-1; TRBD2 aligns across 13 bases. V gave up 5 bases and J gave up 4 bases; unmatched junction bases: 8. CDR1 and CDR2 from the germline V gene are LNHDA and SQIVND (reference sequence). The CDR3 length is 17 residues.

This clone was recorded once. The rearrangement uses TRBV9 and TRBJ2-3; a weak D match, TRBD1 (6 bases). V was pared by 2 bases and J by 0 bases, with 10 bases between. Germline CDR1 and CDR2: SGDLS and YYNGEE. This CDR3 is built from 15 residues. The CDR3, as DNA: TGTGCCAGCAGCGTTTCCGGGACAAGCACAGATACGCAGTATTTT. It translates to CASSVSGTSTDTQYF.

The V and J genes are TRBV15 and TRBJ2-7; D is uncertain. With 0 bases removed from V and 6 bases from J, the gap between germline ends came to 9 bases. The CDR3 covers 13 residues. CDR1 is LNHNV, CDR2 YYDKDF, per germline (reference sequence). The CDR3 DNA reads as TGTGCCACCAGCAGAGACCTCTCCCTCGAGCAGTACTTC. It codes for CATSRDLSLEQYF.

The CDR3 bases are TGTGCCAGCAGCTTGGCCGGTGGAATAGCGGGGCGGCACGAGCAGTACTTC. Protein product: CASSLAGGIAGRHEQYF. The rearrangement links TRBV5-6 to TRBJ2-5; 8 nucleotides agree with TRBD2. The better agreement between TRBJ2-7 and the DNA end casts doubt on the J call. There are 17 residues in the CDR3. The germline V gene has CDR1 SGHDT and CDR2 YYEEEE.

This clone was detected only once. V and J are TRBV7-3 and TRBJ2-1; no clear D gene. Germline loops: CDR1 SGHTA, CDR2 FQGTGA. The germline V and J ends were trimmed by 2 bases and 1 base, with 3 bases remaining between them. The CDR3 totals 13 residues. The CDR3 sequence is CASSLSSYNEQFF. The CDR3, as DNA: TGTGCCAGCAGCTTATCTTCCTACAATGAGCAGTTCTTC.

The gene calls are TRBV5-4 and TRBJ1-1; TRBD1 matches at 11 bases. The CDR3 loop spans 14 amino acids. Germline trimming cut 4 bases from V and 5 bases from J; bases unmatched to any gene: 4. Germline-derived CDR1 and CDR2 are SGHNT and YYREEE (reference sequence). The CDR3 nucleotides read TGTGCCAGCAGCGCCCGGGACAGGGGGACTGAAGCTTTCTTT. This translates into CASSARDRGTEAFF.

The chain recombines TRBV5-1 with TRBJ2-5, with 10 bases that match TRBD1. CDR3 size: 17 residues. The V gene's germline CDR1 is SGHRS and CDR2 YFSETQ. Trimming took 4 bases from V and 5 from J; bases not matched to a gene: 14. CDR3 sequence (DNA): TGCGCCAGCAGCCCGGGACAGGGGCCCACCTCTGGGGAGACCCAGTACTTC. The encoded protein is CASSPGQGPTSGETQYF.

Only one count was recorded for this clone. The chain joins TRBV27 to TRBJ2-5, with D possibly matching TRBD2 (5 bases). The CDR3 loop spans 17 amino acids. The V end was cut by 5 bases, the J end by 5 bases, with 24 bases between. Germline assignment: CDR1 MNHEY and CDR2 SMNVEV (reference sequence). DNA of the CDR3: TGTGCCAGCAGTAATCCCCGGGGTTCGGTTGCGGTGGAGACCCAGTACTTC. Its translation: CASSNPRGSVAVETQYF.

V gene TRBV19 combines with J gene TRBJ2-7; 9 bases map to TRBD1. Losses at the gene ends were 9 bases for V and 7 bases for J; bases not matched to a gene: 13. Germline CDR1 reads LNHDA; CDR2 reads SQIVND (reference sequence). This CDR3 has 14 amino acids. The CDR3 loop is CASAANRGRVEQYF. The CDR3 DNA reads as TGTGCCAGCGCAGCTAACAGGGGGCGGGTTGAGCAGTACTTC.

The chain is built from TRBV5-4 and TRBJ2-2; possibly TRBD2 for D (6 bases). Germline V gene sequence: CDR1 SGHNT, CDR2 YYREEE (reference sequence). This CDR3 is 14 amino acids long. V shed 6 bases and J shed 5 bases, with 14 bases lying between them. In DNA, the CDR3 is TGTGCCAGCAACCCCTATGGGGGGACCGGGGAGCTGTTTTTT. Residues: CASNPYGGTGELFF.

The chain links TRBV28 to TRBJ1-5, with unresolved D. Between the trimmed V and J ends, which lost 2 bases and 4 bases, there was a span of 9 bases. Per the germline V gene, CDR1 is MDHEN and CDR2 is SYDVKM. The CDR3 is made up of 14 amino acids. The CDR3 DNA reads TGTGCCAGCAGTTTAGCGTCGGGGAATCAGCCCCAGCATTTT. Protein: CASSLASGNQPQHF.

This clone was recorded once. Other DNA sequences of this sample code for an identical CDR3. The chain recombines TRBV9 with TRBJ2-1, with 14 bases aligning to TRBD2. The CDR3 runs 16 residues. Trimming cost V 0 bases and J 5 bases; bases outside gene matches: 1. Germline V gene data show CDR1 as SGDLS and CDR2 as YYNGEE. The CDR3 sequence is CASSVGGLAGDNEQFF. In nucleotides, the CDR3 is TGTGCCAGCAGCGTAGGGGGACTAGCGGGGGACAATGAGCAGTTCTTC.

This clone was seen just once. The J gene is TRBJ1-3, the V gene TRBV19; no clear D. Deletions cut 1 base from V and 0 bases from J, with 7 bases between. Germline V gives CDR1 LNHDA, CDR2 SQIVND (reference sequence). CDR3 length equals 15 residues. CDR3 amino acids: CASSIVPSSGNTIYF. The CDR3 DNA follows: TGTGCCAGTAGTATAGTGCCCAGCTCTGGAAACACCATATATTTT.

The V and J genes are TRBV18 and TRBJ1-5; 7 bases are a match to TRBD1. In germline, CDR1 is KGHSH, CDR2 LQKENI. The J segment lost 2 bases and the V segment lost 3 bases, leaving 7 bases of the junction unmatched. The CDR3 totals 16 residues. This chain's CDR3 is CASSPLGQVGNQPQHF. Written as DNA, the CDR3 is TGTGCCAGCTCACCCCTCGGACAGGTCGGCAATCAGCCCCAGCATTTT.